The sequence of this T cell receptor (beta chain) was determined in a study of cytomegalovirus exposure and HLA in healthy donors. In the case of this clone: The antigen remains unidentified.

PCR involved 60 Vbeta and 13 Jbeta primers. TCRdb's table, derived via immunoSEQ multiplex PCR, lists solely in-frame clones and lacks some. In all, the sample yields tens of thousands of clones. Whole-study findings and limits: Later analysis associated a missense DCLRE1C variant with TCR beta V- and J-gene trimming. Earlier analysis yielded a pattern in which most TCR beta V segments were productive about 90% or about 30% of the time. A few chains tied to CMV proved CMV antigen-specific in vitro.

There are 16 residues in the CDR3. Germline lookup yields CDR1 MNHEY and CDR2 SMNVEV (reference sequence). V lost 5 bases, J lost 2 bases, and 10 bases stayed unmatched. All the people who gave samples were healthy bone marrow donors. The TCR sequence derives from a woman in her 30s in good health and CMV-seronegative. The J gene is TRBJ2-7, the V gene TRBV27; 9 nucleotides agree with TRBD1. The sample consisted of PBMCs. CDR3 region: CASSQPGQGLTYEQYF. The CDR3 nucleotides are TGTGCCAGCAGTCAACCGGGACAGGGTCTCACCTACGAGCAGTACTTC.